Below are 3 T cell receptor beta chains sequenced from a single sample in a study of T cells in Graves' hyperthyroidism and ophthalmopathy. Amplification of TCR beta CDR3 regions used RNA as the template. The HTBI primer set drove a first-round RT-PCR of the TCR CDR3. Via MiXCR, TCRdb re-called the multiplex PCR reads, giving one row per CDR3 protein. Of hundreds of thousands of distinct CDR3 sequences listed, under 60% are singletons. Sequences were obtained from peripheral blood or thyroid tissue (not recorded which). The receptors derive from a woman between 18 and 30 years old with Graves' hyperthyroidism.

This clonotype was seen only a few times. V usage is TRBV2 and J usage is TRBJ1-3, with D hard to call. CDR3 length: 15 residues. V lost 3 bases and J 0 bases, leaving 9 bases between the germline ends. In germline, CDR1 is SNHLY, CDR2 FYNNEI. CDR3 coding DNA: TGTGCCAGCAGTGAGGGAACAGTCTCTGGAAACACCATATATTTT. Residues: CASSEGTVSGNTIYF.

With respect to this clonotype: The germline gene is not matched at one end of the junction; a read error may be the cause. The gene calls are TRBV7-9 and TRBJ2-2; maybe TRBD2 (5 bases). CDR3 length: 14 amino acids. Germline V gene sequence: CDR1 SEHNR, CDR2 FQNEAQ (reference sequence). CDR3 loop: CASSHPAGTGELFF. DNA for the CDR3: TGCGCCAGCAGCCACCCCGCGGGCACCGGGGAGCTGTTTTTT.

The chain combines TRBV7-9 with TRBJ1-5, with D possibly TRBD1 on 5 matching bases. CDR3 length: 15 amino acids. Trimming left V 7 bases short and J 2 bases short, with 15 bases between. Germline V gene lookup returns CDR1 SEHNR and CDR2 FQNEAQ (reference sequence). CDR3: CASNFAGKGNQPQHF. The CDR3 DNA follows: TGTGCCAGCAACTTCGCAGGGAAGGGCAATCAGCCCCAGCATTTT.